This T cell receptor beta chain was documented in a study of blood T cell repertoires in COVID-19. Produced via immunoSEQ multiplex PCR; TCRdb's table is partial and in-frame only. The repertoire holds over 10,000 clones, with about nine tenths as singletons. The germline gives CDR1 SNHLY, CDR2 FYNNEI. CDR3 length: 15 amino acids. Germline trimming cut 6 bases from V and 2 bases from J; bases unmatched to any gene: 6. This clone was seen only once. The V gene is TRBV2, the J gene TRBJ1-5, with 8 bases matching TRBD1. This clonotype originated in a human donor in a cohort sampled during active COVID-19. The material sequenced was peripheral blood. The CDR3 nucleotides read TGTGCCAGCAGGCCGGACAGGGTGGGCAATCAGCCCCAGCATTTT. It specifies CASRPDRVGNQPQHF.